This T cell receptor (beta chain) was documented in a study of post-analysis software for immune sequencing data. This CDR3 is built from 14 residues. Trimming stripped 2 bases from V and 0 bases from J, with 9 bases between. Per the germline V gene, CDR1 is SGHRS and CDR2 is YFSETQ. This clonotype was found a few times. No antigen is known for it. Unique-molecular-identifier-tagged TCR beta cDNA libraries were used. Around 500,000 cDNA molecules were obtained from roughly 0.93 to 9.6 million T cells. TCRdb re-called the PCR reads with MiXCR, one entry per CDR3 protein. The sample yields 750,000 to 950,000 distinct CDR3 sequences, roughly 46% seen once. Whole-study results and caveats: Roughly 5 TRBV segments occurring more often in patients than controls included TRBV5-6, TRBV5-1 and TRBV20-1. Those with multiple sclerosis, the patient group, showed significantly lower normalized Chao1 diversity than controls. F measure clustering grouped samples strongly by preparation batch.

This receptor was identified in a girl aged 5-17 years with multiple sclerosis. The sample taken for sequencing was blood. The V gene is TRBV5-1, the J gene TRBJ2-7; unclear D gene. The CDR3 protein is CASSFDLSSYEQYF. The CDR3 nucleotides are TGCGCCAGCAGCTTCGACTTAAGCTCCTACGAGCAGTACTTC. The whole variable domain, remainder taken from reference TRBV5-1 and TRBJ2-7, is KAGVTQTPRYLIKTRGQQVTLSCSPISGHRSVSWYQQTPGQGLQFLFEYFSETQRNKGNFPGRFSGRQFSNSRSEMNVSTLELGDSALYLCASSFDLSSYEQYFGPGTRLTVT.